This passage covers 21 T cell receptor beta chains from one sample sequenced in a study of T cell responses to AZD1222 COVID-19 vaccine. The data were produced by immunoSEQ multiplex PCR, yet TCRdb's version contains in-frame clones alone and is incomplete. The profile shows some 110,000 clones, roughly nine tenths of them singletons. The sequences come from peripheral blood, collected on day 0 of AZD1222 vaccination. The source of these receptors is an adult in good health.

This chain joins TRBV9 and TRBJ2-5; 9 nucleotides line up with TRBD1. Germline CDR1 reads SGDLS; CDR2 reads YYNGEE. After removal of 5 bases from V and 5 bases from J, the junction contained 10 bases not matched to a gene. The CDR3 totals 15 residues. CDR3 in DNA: TGTGCCAGCAGTTGGACAGGGGCCCGGGGGGAGACCCAGTACTTC. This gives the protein CASSWTGARGETQYF.

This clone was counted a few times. The CDR3 DNA reads as TGTGCCATCTTGGACCGAGACACCGGGGAGCTGTTTTTT. As protein: CAILDRDTGELFF. The chain couples TRBV10-3 to TRBJ2-2; D is ambiguous. The CDR3 is made up of 13 amino acids. Trimming removed 8 bases at V and 3 bases at J, with 10 bases between. The germline V gene has CDR1 ENHRY and CDR2 SYGVKD.

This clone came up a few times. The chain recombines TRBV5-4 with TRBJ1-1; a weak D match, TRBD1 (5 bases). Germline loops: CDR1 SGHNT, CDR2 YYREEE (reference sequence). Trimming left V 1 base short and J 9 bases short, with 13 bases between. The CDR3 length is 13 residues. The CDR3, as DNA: TGTGCCAGCAGCTTGTCGGGGCTTTCTAAAGCTTTCTTT. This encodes CASSLSGLSKAFF.

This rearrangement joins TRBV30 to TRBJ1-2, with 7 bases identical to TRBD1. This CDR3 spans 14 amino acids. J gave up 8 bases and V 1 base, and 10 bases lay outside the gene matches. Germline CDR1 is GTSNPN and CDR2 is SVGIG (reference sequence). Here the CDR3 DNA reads TGTGCCTGGAGTGCAGGAGGGGGCGCCGGGGGCTACACCTTC. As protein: CAWSAGGGAGGYTF.

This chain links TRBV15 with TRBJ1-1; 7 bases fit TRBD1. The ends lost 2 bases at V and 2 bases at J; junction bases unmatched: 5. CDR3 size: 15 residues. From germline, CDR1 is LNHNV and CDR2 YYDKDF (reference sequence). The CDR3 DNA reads TGTGCCACCAGCAGATACCACAGGGGAAACACTGAAGCTTTCTTT. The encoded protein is CATSRYHRGNTEAFF.

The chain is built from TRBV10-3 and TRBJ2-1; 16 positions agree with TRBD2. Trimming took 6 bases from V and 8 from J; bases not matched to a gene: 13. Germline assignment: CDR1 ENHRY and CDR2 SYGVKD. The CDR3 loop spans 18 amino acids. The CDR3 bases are TGTGCCATCAGAGCGGGACTAGCGGGAGGGCCGTTGTTAGATGAGCAGTTCTTC. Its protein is CAIRAGLAGGPLLDEQFF.

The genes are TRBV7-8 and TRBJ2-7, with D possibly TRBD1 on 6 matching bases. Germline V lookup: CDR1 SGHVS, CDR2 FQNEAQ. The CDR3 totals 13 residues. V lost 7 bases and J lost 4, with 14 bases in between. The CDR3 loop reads CASTQGRGYEQYF. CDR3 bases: TGTGCCAGCACCCAAGGCAGGGGATACGAGCAGTACTTC.

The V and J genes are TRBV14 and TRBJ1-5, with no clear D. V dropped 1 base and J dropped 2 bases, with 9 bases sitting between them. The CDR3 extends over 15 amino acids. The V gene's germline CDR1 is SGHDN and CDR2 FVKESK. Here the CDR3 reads CASSQGGSGNQPQHF. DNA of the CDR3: TGTGCCAGCAGCCAAGGTGGTAGCGGCAATCAGCCCCAGCATTTT.

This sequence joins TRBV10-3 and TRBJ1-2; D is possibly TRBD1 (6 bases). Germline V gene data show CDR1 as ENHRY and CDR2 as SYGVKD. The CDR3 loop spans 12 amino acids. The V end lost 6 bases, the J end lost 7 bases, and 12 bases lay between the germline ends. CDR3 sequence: CAISLQGSGYTF. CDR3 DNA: TGTGCCATCAGCCTACAGGGCTCTGGCTACACCTTC.

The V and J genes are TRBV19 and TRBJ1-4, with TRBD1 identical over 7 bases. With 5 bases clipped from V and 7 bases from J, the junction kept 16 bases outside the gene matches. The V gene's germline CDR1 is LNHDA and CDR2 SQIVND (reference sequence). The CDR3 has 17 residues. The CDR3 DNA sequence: TGTGCCAGTAGTCGGGACAGAAGGCAAGCGGGTGGTGAAAAACTGTTTTTT. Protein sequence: CASSRDRRQAGGEKLFF.

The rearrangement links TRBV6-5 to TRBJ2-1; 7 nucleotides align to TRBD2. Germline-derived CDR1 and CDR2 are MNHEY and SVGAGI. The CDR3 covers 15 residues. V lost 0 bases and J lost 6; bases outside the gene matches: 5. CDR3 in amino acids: CASSYSREFGNEQFF. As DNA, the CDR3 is TGTGCCAGCAGTTACTCGCGGGAGTTCGGCAATGAGCAGTTCTTC.

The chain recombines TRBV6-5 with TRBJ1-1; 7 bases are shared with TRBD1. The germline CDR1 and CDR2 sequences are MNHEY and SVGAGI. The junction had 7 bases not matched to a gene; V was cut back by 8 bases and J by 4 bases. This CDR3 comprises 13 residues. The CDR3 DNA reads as TGTGCCAGCGGTCGGGACAGCCTCACTGAAGCTTTCTTT. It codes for CASGRDSLTEAFF.

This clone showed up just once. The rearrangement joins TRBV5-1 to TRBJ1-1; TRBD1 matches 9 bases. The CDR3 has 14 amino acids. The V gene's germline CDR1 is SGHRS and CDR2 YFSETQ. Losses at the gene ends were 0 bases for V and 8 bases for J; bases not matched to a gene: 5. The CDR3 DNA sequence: TGCGCCAGCAGCTTGGGGACAGGGGATCGGGAAGCTTTCTTT. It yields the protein CASSLGTGDREAFF.

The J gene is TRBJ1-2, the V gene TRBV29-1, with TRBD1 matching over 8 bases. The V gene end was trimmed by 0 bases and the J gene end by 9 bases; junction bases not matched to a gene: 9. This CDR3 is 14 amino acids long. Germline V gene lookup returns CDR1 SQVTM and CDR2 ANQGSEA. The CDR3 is CSVEDQAGGMSYTF. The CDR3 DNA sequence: TGCAGCGTTGAAGATCAGGCAGGGGGCATGAGCTACACCTTC.

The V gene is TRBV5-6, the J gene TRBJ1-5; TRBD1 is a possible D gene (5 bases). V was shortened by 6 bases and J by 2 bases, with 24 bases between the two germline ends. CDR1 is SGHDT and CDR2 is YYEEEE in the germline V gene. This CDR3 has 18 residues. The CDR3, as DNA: TGTGCCAGCACCAAATACCGGGACTTCGAAGGGGGCAATCAGCCCCAGCATTTT. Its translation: CASTKYRDFEGGNQPQHF.

The CDR3 is CASSPPRLAGAQNSYEQYV. CDR3 in DNA: TGTGCCAGCAGTCCTCCCCGACTAGCGGGAGCCCAGAACTCCTACGAGCAGTACGTC. V usage is TRBV2 and J usage is TRBJ2-7, with 12 bases lining up with TRBD2. The germline V gene has CDR1 SNHLY and CDR2 FYNNEI. This CDR3 is built from 19 residues. J lost 0 bases, V lost 5 bases, and 14 bases had no gene match.

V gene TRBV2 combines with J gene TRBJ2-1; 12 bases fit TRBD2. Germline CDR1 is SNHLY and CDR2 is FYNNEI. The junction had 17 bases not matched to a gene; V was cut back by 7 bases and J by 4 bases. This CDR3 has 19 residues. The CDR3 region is CASTLGGLAGGTVYNEQFF. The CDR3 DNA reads TGTGCCAGCACTCTCGGCGGGCTAGCGGGAGGGACGGTATACAATGAGCAGTTCTTC.

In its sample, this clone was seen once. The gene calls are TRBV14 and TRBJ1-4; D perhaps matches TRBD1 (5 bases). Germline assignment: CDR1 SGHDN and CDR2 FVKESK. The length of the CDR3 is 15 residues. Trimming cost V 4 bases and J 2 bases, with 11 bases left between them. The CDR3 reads CASSPPGGTNEKLFF. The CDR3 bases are TGTGCCAGCAGCCCCCCGGGGGGGACTAATGAAAAACTGTTTTTT.

CDR3 protein: CASRRSHLTYEQYF. In DNA form, the CDR3 reads TGTGCCAGCAGGCGGAGTCACCTAACCTACGAGCAGTACTTC. The chain is built from TRBV6-5 and TRBJ2-7; no clear D. Trimming took off 6 bases at V and 2 bases at J, with 14 bases between the two ends. Germline CDR1 is MNHEY and CDR2 is SVGAGI. The CDR3 sequence is 14 residues long.

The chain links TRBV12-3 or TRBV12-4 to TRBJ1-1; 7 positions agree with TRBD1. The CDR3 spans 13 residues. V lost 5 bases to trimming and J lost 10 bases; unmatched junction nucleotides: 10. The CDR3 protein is CASSVRDRSRAFF. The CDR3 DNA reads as TGTGCCAGCAGTGTCCGGGACAGAAGCCGAGCTTTCTTT.

This CDR3 reads CASSILGTADNEQFF. CDR3 bases: TGTGCCAGTAGCATCCTTGGCACAGCTGACAATGAGCAGTTCTTC. This chain connects TRBV19 to TRBJ2-1, with D unresolved. Trimming shortened V by 6 bases and J by 5 bases, and 17 bases separated the two germline ends. Germline V lookup: CDR1 LNHDA, CDR2 SQIVND (reference sequence). CDR3 length: 15 amino acids.